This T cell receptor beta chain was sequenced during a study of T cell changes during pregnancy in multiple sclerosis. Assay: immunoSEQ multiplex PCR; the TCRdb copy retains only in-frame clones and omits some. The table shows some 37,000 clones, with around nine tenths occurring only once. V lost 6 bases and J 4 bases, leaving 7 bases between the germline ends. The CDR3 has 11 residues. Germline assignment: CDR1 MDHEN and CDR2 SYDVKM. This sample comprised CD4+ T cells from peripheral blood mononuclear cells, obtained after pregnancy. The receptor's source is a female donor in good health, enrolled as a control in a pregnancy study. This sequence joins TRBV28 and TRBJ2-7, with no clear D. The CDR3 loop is CASRQTYEQYF. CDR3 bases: TGTGCCAGCAGACAAACATACGAGCAGTACTTC. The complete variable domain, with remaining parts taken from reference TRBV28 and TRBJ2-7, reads DVKVTQSSRYLVKRTGEKVFLECVQDMDHENMFWYRQDPGLGLRLIYFSYDVKMKEKGDIPEGYSVSREKKERFSLILESASTNQTSMYLCASRQTYEQYFGPGTRLTVT.